The 13 T cell receptor beta chains given below trace back to one sample, sequenced in a study of OX40 agonist ivuxolimab in advanced cancers. Sequenced by immunoSEQ multiplex PCR; TCRdb stores in-frame clones only, minus some. The profile shows about 52,000 clones, about 82% of them singletons. The sequenced sample was CD4+ or CD8+ T cells sorted from blood, obtained in a trial of the OX40 agonist ivuxolimab. The receptors were sampled from an adult with an advanced solid tumor such as melanoma, head and neck, liver or kidney cancer.

V is TRBV30 and J is TRBJ1-5; D uncertain. The CDR3 sequence is 13 residues long. V was pared by 3 bases and J by 4 bases, with 10 bases between. Germline CDR1 and CDR2: GTSNPN and SVGIG (reference sequence). The CDR3 DNA reads as TGTGCCTGGAGGCTAGGCTATAATCAGCCCCAGCATTTT. Protein sequence: CAWRLGYNQPQHF.

V gene TRBV7-9 combines with J gene TRBJ1-4; tentative D call: TRBD1 (5 bases). CDR3 length: 15 amino acids. Germline lookup yields CDR1 SEHNR and CDR2 FQNEAQ (reference sequence). Trimming cost V 3 bases and J 7 bases, with 15 bases left between them. The CDR3 DNA reads TGTGCCAGCAGCTTCTCGGGGACCGCAACTGAAAAACTGTTTTTT. It encodes CASSFSGTATEKLFF. Supplemented by reference TRBV7-9 and TRBJ1-4, the full variable domain reads DTGVSQNPRHKITKRGQNVTFRCDPISEHNRLYWYRQTLGQGPEFLTYFQNEAQLEKSRLLSDRFSAERPKGSFSTLEIQRTEQGDSAMYLCASSFSGTATEKLFFGSGTQLSVL.

The CDR3 sequence is CASSVGNTEAFF. In nucleotides, the CDR3 is TGTGCCAGCAGTGTGGGGAACACTGAAGCTTTCTTT. The chain couples TRBV2 to TRBJ1-1; no clear D. The CDR3 is 12 amino acids. The germline gives CDR1 SNHLY, CDR2 FYNNEI. The V end was cut by 4 bases, the J end by 1 base, with 4 bases between.

This chain connects TRBV30 to TRBJ1-1, with 7 bases fitting TRBD1. Germline CDR1 GTSNPN, CDR2 SVGIG (reference sequence). The CDR3 loop spans 12 amino acids. V dropped 5 bases and J dropped 3; count of bases not matched to a gene: 3. CDR3: CAWGQAHTEAFF. The CDR3 DNA follows: TGTGCCTGGGGACAGGCTCACACTGAAGCTTTCTTT.

The sample holds one count of this clone. The chain is built from TRBV9 and TRBJ2-7; 9 positions agree with TRBD1. J lost 6 bases, V lost 3 bases, and 4 bases had no gene match. This CDR3 spans 13 amino acids. Germline V gene sequence: CDR1 SGDLS, CDR2 YYNGEE. Here the CDR3 reads CASSGQDRGEQYF. The CDR3 nucleotides are TGTGCCAGCAGCGGACAGGACAGGGGCGAGCAGTACTTC.

The chain has TRBV7-2 and TRBJ2-2; no clear D. The CDR3 consists of 13 residues. V lost 4 bases and J 4 bases, leaving 7 bases between the germline ends. Germline CDR1 and CDR2: SGHTA and FQGNSA. In DNA, the CDR3 is TGTGCCAGCAGCTCCGTAGGCACCGGGGAGCTGTTTTTT. Amino acid sequence: CASSSVGTGELFF.

The rearrangement uses TRBV5-5 and TRBJ1-2; TRBD1 matches at 10 bases. The CDR3 runs to 15 residues. Germline CDR1 reads SGHKS; CDR2 reads YYEKEE (reference sequence). Losses at the gene ends were 2 bases for V and 7 bases for J; bases not matched to a gene: 8. CDR3 DNA: TGTGCCAGCAGCTTAGAGACAGGGGGCGTTTCTGGCTACACCTTC. Its protein product is CASSLETGGVSGYTF.

The J gene is TRBJ1-2, the V gene TRBV27; no clear D gene. V was trimmed by 1 base and J by 3 bases, leaving 12 bases between them. Germline CDR1 MNHEY, CDR2 SMNVEV (reference sequence). CDR3 size: 15 residues. The CDR3 bases are TGTGCCAGCAGTTTATATTCGGGCAGGTACTATGGCTACACCTTC. Its protein product is CASSLYSGRYYGYTF.

The V gene is TRBV6-5, the J gene TRBJ2-7; D might be TRBD1 (6 bases). The CDR3 runs 12 residues. V lost 2 bases and J 5 bases, leaving 7 bases between the germline ends. Germline V gene lookup returns CDR1 MNHEY and CDR2 SVGAGI. CDR3 nucleotides: TGTGCCAGCAGTTACGAGGGGGACGAGCAGTACTTC. This translates into CASSYEGDEQYF.

This chain uses TRBV7-6 with TRBJ2-7; TRBD2 is a possible D gene (5 bases). From germline, CDR1 is SGHVS and CDR2 FNYEAQ. V gave up 1 base and J gave up 3 bases, with 16 bases separating them. This CDR3 has 16 residues. The CDR3 spells CASSLGEDDDYYEQYF. The DNA of the CDR3 is TGTGCCAGCAGCTTAGGGGAAGACGACGACTACTACGAGCAGTACTTC.

The chain joins TRBV30 to TRBJ2-5; the match to TRBD2 covers 7 bases. Germline CDR1 is GTSNPN and CDR2 is SVGIG (reference sequence). The CDR3 contains 13 residues. The J segment lost 6 bases and the V segment lost 3 bases, leaving 7 bases of the junction unmatched. CDR3 residues: CAWSPWGGQTQYF. In DNA form, the CDR3 reads TGTGCCTGGAGCCCATGGGGGGGACAGACCCAGTACTTC.

The gene calls are TRBV5-4 and TRBJ2-5; D is possibly TRBD1 or TRBD2 (6 bases each). This CDR3 has 13 amino acids. V lost 0 bases and J lost 5, with 8 bases in between. Germline loops: CDR1 SGHNT, CDR2 YYREEE (reference sequence). The DNA for the CDR3 is TGTGCCAGCAGCTTGGTAGGGGGGGAGACCCAGTACTTC. Translating gives CASSLVGGETQYF.

The chain joins TRBV6-6 to TRBJ2-1; TRBD1 or TRBD2 may be the D gene (5 bases each). Per the germline V gene, CDR1 is MNHNY and CDR2 is SVGAGI (reference sequence). The CDR3 has 16 amino acids. V was shortened by 6 bases and J by 2 bases, with 17 bases between the two germline ends. For the CDR3, the DNA is TGTGCCAGCAGCCCCACAGGTATGGGAGCCTACAATGAGCAGTTCTTC. Translating it yields CASSPTGMGAYNEQFF.